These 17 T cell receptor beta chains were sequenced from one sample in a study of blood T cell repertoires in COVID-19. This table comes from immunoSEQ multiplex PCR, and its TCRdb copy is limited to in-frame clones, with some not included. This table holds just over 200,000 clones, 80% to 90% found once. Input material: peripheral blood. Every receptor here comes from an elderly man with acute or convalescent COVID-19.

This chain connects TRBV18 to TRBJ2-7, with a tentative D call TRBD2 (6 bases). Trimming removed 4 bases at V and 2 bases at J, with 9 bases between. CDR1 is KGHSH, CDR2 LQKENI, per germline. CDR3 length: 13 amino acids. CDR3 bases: TGTGCCAGCTCACAAGGACTAACCTACGAGCAGTACTTC. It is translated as CASSQGLTYEQYF.

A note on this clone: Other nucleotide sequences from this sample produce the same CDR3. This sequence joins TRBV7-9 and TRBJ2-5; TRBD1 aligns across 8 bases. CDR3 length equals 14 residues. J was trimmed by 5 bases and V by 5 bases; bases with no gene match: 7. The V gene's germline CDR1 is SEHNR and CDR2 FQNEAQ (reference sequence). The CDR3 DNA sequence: TGTGCCAGCAGCCCCGGACAGGGCGGGGAGACCCAGTACTTC. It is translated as CASSPGQGGETQYF.

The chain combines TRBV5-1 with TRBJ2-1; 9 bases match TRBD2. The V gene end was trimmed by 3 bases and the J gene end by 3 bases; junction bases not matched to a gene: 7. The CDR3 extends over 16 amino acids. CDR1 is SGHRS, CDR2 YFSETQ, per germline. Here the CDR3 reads CASSSGGGRDYNEQFF. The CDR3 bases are TGCGCCAGCAGCTCGGGGGGCGGGAGGGACTACAATGAGCAGTTCTTC.

CDR3 sequence (DNA): TGTGCCAGCAGCCGGGGGCAGGGGGCTCTTGGCTACACCTTC. This translates into CASSRGQGALGYTF. The chain joins TRBV3-1 (or the pseudogene TRBV3-2) to TRBJ1-2; 8 bases align to TRBD1. V lost 4 bases to trimming and J lost 7 bases; unmatched junction nucleotides: 8. Germline-derived CDR1 and CDR2 are LGHDT and YNNKEL (reference sequence). This CDR3 contains 14 residues.

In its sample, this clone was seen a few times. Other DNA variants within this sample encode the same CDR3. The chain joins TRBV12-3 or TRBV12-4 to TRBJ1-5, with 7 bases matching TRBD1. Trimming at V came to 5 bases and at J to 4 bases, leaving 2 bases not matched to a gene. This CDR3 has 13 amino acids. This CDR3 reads CASSLTGNQPQHF. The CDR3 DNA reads TGTGCCAGCAGTCTGACAGGGAATCAGCCCCAGCATTTT.

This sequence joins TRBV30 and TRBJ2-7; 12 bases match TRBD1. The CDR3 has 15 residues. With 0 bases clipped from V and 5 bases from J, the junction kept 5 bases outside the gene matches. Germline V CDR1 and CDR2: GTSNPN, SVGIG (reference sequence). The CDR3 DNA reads TGTGCCTGGAGTGTTACAGGGACAGGGGGCAACGAGCAGTACGTC. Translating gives CAWSVTGTGGNEQYV.

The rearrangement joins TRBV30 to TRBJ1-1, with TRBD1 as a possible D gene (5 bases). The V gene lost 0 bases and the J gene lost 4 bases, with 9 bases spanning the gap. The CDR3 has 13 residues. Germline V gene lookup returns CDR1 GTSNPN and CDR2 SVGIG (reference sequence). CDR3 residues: CAWSVSQGTEAFF. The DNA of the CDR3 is TGTGCCTGGAGTGTATCCCAGGGCACTGAAGCTTTCTTT.

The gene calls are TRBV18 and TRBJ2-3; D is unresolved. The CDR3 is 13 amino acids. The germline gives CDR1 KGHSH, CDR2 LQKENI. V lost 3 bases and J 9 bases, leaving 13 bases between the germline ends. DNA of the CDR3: TGTGCCAGCTCACCCTCCCAACTATTAACGCAGTATTTT. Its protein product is CASSPSQLLTQYF.

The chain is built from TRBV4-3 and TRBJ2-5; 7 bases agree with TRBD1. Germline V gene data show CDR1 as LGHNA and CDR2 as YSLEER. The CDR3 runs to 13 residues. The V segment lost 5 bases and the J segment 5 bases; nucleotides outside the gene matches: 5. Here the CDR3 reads CASSRDRVETQYF. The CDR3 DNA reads TGCGCCAGCAGCAGAGACAGGGTGGAGACCCAGTACTTC.

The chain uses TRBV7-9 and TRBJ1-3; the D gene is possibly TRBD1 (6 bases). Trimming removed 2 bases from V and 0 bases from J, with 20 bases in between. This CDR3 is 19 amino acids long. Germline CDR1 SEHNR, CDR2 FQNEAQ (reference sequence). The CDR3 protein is CASSLWEGGGGHSGNTIYF. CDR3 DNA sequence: TGTGCCAGCAGCTTATGGGAGGGAGGCGGGGGACACTCTGGAAACACCATATATTTT.

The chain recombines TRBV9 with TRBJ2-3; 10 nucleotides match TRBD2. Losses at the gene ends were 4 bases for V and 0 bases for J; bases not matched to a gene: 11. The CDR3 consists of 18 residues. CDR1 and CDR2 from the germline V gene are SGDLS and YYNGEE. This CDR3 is CASSSRSAGGSSTDTQYF. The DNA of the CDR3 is TGTGCCAGCAGCTCGCGCTCAGCGGGAGGGTCTAGCACAGATACGCAGTATTTT. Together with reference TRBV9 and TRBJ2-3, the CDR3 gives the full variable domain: DSGVTQTPKHLITATGQRVTLRCSPRSGDLSVYWYQQSLDQGLQFLIQYYNGEERAKGNILERFSAQQFPDLHSELNLSSLELGDSALYFCASSSRSAGGSSTDTQYFGPGTRLTVL.

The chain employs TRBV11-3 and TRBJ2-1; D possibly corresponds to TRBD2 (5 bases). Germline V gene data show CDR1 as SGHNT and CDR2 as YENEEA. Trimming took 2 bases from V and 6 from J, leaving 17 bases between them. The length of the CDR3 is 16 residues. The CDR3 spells CASSLRESGKFNEQFF. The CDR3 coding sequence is TGTGCCAGCAGCTTAAGGGAAAGCGGCAAATTCAATGAGCAGTTCTTC.

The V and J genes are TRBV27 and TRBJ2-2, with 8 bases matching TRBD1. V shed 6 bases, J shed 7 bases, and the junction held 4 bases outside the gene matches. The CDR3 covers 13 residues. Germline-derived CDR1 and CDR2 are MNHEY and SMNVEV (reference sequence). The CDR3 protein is CASRAGGGGELFF. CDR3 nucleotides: TGTGCCAGCAGAGCAGGGGGCGGCGGGGAGCTGTTTTTT.

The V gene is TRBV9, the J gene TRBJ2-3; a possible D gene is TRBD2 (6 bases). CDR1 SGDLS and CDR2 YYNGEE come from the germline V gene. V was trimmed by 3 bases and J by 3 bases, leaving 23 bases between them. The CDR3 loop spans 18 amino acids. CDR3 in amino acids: CASSAPLWASEGTDTQYF. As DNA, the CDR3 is TGTGCCAGCAGCGCCCCGCTTTGGGCTAGCGAGGGGACAGATACGCAGTATTTT.

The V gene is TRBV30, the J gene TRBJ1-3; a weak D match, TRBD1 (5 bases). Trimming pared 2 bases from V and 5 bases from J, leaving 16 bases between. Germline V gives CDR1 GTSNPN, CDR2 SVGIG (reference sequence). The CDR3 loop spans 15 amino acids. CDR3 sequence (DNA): TGTGCCTGGAGTAAGCGGGGGAGCGCAAGAAACACCATATATTTT. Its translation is CAWSKRGSARNTIYF.

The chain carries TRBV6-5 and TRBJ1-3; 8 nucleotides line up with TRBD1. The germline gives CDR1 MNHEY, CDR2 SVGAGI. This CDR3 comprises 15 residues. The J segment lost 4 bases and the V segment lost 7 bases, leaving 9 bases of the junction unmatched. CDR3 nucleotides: TGTGCCAGCATGGGACAGGTCTCCTCCGGAAACACCATATATTTT. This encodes CASMGQVSSGNTIYF.

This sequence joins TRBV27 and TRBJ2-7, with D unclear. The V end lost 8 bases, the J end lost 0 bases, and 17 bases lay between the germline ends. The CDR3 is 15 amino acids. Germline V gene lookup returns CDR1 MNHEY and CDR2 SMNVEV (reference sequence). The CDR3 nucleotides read TGTGCCAGCGGAGAGGTTTCGAGGAGCTCCTACGAGCAGTACTTC. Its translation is CASGEVSRSSYEQYF.